Shown below are 15 T cell receptor beta chains from a single sample sequenced in a study of CD8 T cells in ankylosing spondylitis. No antigen is known for these receptors. Whole-study findings and limits: Ankylosing spondylitis blood seemed to carry a telltale TCR beta motif made of roughly 8 highly homologous variants.

TCRdb called the 5' RACE reads again in MiXCR, with one record for every CDR3 protein. The repertoire includes about 750,000 distinct CDR3 sequences, 15% to 20% of them detected once, and approximately 18% sits in the top ten. The sample comprised blood, either unsorted or a sorted T cell fraction (not recorded which). The receptors originated from a male donor with ankylosing spondylitis.

This clonotype has at least ten counts. This chain connects TRBV29-1 to TRBJ2-5; D call uncertain. The germline V and J ends were trimmed by 2 bases and 2 bases, with 9 bases remaining between them. The CDR3 contains 13 residues. The V gene's germline CDR1 is SQVTM and CDR2 ANQGSEA. The CDR3 DNA reads TGCAGCGTTGAATTTGGCCAACAAGAGACCCAGTACTTC. Protein: CSVEFGQQETQYF.

The sample holds a few counts of this clonotype. The chain employs TRBV28 and TRBJ2-7; D is possibly TRBD1 (6 bases). CDR3 length: 12 residues. V dropped 8 bases and J dropped 3 bases, with 11 bases sitting between them. Per the germline V gene, CDR1 is MDHEN and CDR2 is SYDVKM. The CDR3 DNA sequence: TGTGCCAGCGGAGGACAGCTCTACGAGCAGTACTTC. The encoded protein is CASGGQLYEQYF.

This clonotype has more than one count but fewer than ten. The rearrangement links TRBV7-2 to TRBJ2-5, with D unclear. The length of the CDR3 is 14 residues. Germline CDR1 is SGHTA and CDR2 is FQGNSA. V lost 1 base to trimming and J lost 2 bases, with 8 bases between them. CDR3 amino acids: CASSLGSDQETQYF. Written as DNA, the CDR3 is TGTGCCAGCAGCTTAGGGTCAGATCAAGAGACCCAGTACTTC.

This sequence joins TRBV6-2 or TRBV6-3 and TRBJ2-5; 10 nucleotides agree with TRBD2. In germline, CDR1 is MNHEY, CDR2 SVGEGT. J was trimmed by 4 bases and V by 8 bases; bases with no gene match: 10. The CDR3 sequence is 15 residues long. The CDR3 nucleotides are TGTGCCAGCCGCCCCAGCGGGGGGGTTTTAGAGACCCAGTACTTC. This encodes CASRPSGGVLETQYF.

This clonotype was recorded at least ten times. The chain joins TRBV12-3 or TRBV12-4 to TRBJ1-6; D is possibly TRBD1 (6 bases). Trimming took 8 bases from V and 7 from J, leaving 12 bases between them. The CDR3 contains 13 residues. The CDR3 nucleotides read TGTGCCAGCCACAGGGCAGGGAATTCACCCCTCCACTTT. Its protein is CASHRAGNSPLHF.

This clonotype was detected ten times or more. The V call is TRBV9, the J call TRBJ2-1, with D perhaps matching TRBD2 (6 bases). Germline V lookup: CDR1 SGDLS, CDR2 YYNGEE. V lost 2 bases and J lost 4, with 13 bases in between. The CDR3 sequence is 15 residues long. The CDR3 nucleotides read TGTGCCAGCAGCGTTAGGAGGGCCTGTTACAATGAGCAGTTCTTC. It specifies CASSVRRACYNEQFF.

There are many counts of this clonotype. The genes are TRBV12-3 or TRBV12-4 and TRBJ1-2, with 8 nucleotides matching TRBD1. The CDR3 is made up of 13 amino acids. The V and J ends lost 4 bases and 8 bases, in that order; junction bases with no gene match: 6. DNA for the CDR3: TGTGCCAGCAGTTCCCAGGGGGCAGGCGGCTACACCTTC. Encoded protein: CASSSQGAGGYTF.

This clonotype has more than one count but fewer than ten. The V and J genes are TRBV25-1 and TRBJ1-5, with 8 nucleotides matching TRBD1. Per germline, CDR1 MGHDK and CDR2 SYGVNS. Trimming cost V 6 bases and J 11 bases; bases outside gene matches: 6. The CDR3 sequence is 12 residues long. The chain's CDR3 is CASRDQQGAQHF. CDR3 bases: TGTGCCAGCAGGGACCAACAGGGGGCCCAGCATTTT. Using reference TRBV25-1 and TRBJ1-5 for the parts outside the CDR3, the full variable domain is EADIYQTPRYLVIGTGKKITLECSQTMGHDKMYWYQQDPGMELHLIHYSYGVNSTEKGDLSSESTVSRIRTEHFPLTLESARPSHTSQYLCASRDQQGAQHFGDGTRLSIL.

A note on this clonotype: A read error may be the cause here, since a much bigger clone is one base away. This rearrangement joins TRBV12-3 or TRBV12-4 to TRBJ2-5; D gene unclear. CDR3 length: 14 residues. CDR3 sequence reads: CASSLFGTQGTQYF. The CDR3 DNA reads as TGTGCCAGCAGTTTATTTGGTACTCAAGGGACCCAGTACTTC.

V is TRBV27 and J is TRBJ1-1; 7 nucleotides line up with TRBD1. The germline gives CDR1 MNHEY, CDR2 SMNVEV (reference sequence). There are 15 residues in the CDR3. J was trimmed by 7 bases and V by 7 bases; bases with no gene match: 15. The chain's CDR3 is CASTPGDSIEFEAFF. The CDR3 region has the DNA TGTGCCAGCACCCCAGGGGACAGCATCGAATTTGAAGCTTTCTTT.

This clonotype has only a few counts. This sequence joins TRBV12-3 or TRBV12-4 and TRBJ1-2; tentative D call: TRBD1 (5 bases). This CDR3 spans 13 amino acids. V lost 2 bases to trimming and J lost 7 bases, with 11 bases between them. The CDR3 DNA reads as TGTGCCAGCAGTTTACAGGGTAGTTCTGGCTACACCTTC. Protein: CASSLQGSSGYTF.

This chain links TRBV20-1 with TRBJ1-2; the match to TRBD1 covers 7 bases. CDR3 length: 16 amino acids. Trimming cost V 0 bases and J 4 bases; bases outside gene matches: 11. Germline CDR1 DFQATT, CDR2 SNEGSKA (reference sequence). The CDR3 sequence is CSARDGVQGISYGYTF. The CDR3 nucleotides read TGCAGTGCTAGAGATGGCGTACAGGGGATTTCCTATGGCTACACCTTC.

The CDR3 here is CASSYLSGRQDNQPQHF. The CDR3, as DNA: TGTGCCAGCAGTTACCTATCGGGACGGCAAGACAATCAGCCCCAGCATTTT. The V gene is TRBV6-5, the J gene TRBJ1-5; D is possibly TRBD1 (5 bases). The CDR3 has 17 amino acids. The V and J ends lost 2 bases and 3 bases respectively, with 17 bases between them. Germline values: CDR1 MNHEY, CDR2 SVGAGI.

The chain uses TRBV3-1 and TRBJ1-1; unclear D gene. Germline lookup yields CDR1 LGHDT and CDR2 YNNKEL (reference sequence). Trimming left V 1 base short and J 2 bases short, with 17 bases between. The CDR3 runs 17 residues. This CDR3 reads CASSQGALTTVNTEAFF. CDR3 bases: TGTGCCAGCAGCCAAGGGGCCCTAACCACAGTCAACACTGAAGCTTTCTTT.

The gene calls are TRBV29-1 and TRBJ1-1; no clear D. The CDR3 sequence is 14 residues long. CDR1 and CDR2 (germline): SQVTM, ANQGSEA. Trimming cost V 3 bases and J 3 bases, with 14 bases left between them. Here the CDR3 DNA reads TGCAGCGTTGAGGGATCAGTCGGGGACACTGAAGCTTTCTTT. The encoded protein is CSVEGSVGDTEAFF.